The next 27 T cell receptor beta chains were all read from a single sample in a study of blood T cell repertoires in COVID-19. Some clones are missing from TCRdb's copy, which holds only in-frame ones; the method was immunoSEQ multiplex PCR. The sample shows about 36,000 clones, approximately 80% of them seen only once. The sequenced sample was peripheral blood. These receptor sequences come from a human donor in a cohort sampled during active COVID-19.

V usage is TRBV5-6 and J usage is TRBJ1-1; the D gene is possibly TRBD1 (5 bases). V lost 0 bases to trimming and J lost 0 bases, with 15 bases between them. The CDR3 runs to 17 residues. CDR1 is SGHDT and CDR2 is YYEEEE in the germline V gene. The CDR3 sequence is CASSLVQGVFMNTEAFF. DNA for the CDR3: TGTGCCAGCAGCTTGGTCCAGGGCGTATTCATGAACACTGAAGCTTTCTTT.

The chain links TRBV28 to TRBJ1-3; D may be TRBD1 (5 bases). This CDR3 has 13 amino acids. V was cut by 8 bases and J by 0 bases, with 8 bases left in between. Germline lookup yields CDR1 MDHEN and CDR2 SYDVKM. CDR3 sequence: CASPDSSGNTIYF. The CDR3 coding sequence is TGTGCCAGCCCAGACAGCTCTGGAAACACCATATATTTT.

This chain connects TRBV28 to TRBJ1-2; no definite D call. This CDR3 has 13 residues. The germline gives CDR1 MDHEN, CDR2 SYDVKM. V was cut by 3 bases and J by 2 bases, with 7 bases left in between. DNA of the CDR3: TGTGCCAGCAGTTTTAACGGGAACTATGGCTACACCTTC. Translation: CASSFNGNYGYTF.

The chain uses TRBV5-5 and TRBJ1-4, with 9 positions matching TRBD1. CDR1 and CDR2 from the germline V gene are SGHKS and YYEKEE (reference sequence). The CDR3 loop spans 16 amino acids. V lost 4 bases to trimming and J lost 5 bases; unmatched junction nucleotides: 9. CDR3: CASSRGVGTGNEKLFF. In nucleotides, the CDR3 is TGTGCCAGCAGCCGAGGGGTGGGGACAGGGAATGAAAAACTGTTTTTT.

The chain employs TRBV18 and TRBJ2-3; 9 bases map to TRBD2. Trimming at V came to 3 bases and at J to 3 bases, leaving 4 bases not matched to a gene. From germline, CDR1 is KGHSH and CDR2 LQKENI. The CDR3 is 15 amino acids. DNA for the CDR3: TGTGCCAGCTCACCCAATAGCGGGGGAACAGATACGCAGTATTTT. Translated, it gives CASSPNSGGTDTQYF.

The chain combines TRBV19 with TRBJ2-7; D call uncertain. The germline gives CDR1 LNHDA, CDR2 SQIVND (reference sequence). The ends were cut back, 3 bases at V and 3 bases at J, with 15 bases in the middle. There are 15 residues in the CDR3. DNA for the CDR3: TGTGCCAGTAGTATTGGCTCAGGCCCAAGCTACGAGCAGTACTTC. It specifies CASSIGSGPSYEQYF.

This clone has more than one count but fewer than ten. This chain joins TRBV4-1 and TRBJ1-6, with 10 bases matching TRBD1. With V trimmed by 6 bases and J by 9 bases, 11 bases remained unmatched. Germline V gene lookup returns CDR1 MGHRA and CDR2 YSYEKL. The CDR3 has 16 residues. The CDR3 protein is CASSHRDRGPGSPLHF. CDR3 in DNA: TGCGCCAGCAGTCACCGGGACAGGGGACCGGGTTCACCCCTCCACTTT.

The rearrangement links TRBV11-1 to TRBJ2-3, with 11 bases lining up with TRBD2. Germline CDR1 reads SGHAT; CDR2 reads FQDESV (reference sequence). The trim removed 1 base at V and 6 bases at J, leaving 3 bases unmatched. The CDR3 covers 15 residues. CDR3 bases: TGTGCCAGCAGCTTAGGGGCTAGCGGGGGGGATACGCAGTATTTT. It is translated as CASSLGASGGDTQYF.

This clone was recorded once. This chain connects TRBV6-5 to TRBJ2-1, with TRBD2 matching over 9 bases. With 0 bases clipped from V and 2 bases from J, the junction kept 2 bases outside the gene matches. The CDR3 loop spans 16 amino acids. CDR1 is MNHEY, CDR2 SVGAGI, per germline. The CDR3 DNA reads TGTGCCAGCAGTTACTCTAGCGGGGGACCCTACAATGAGCAGTTCTTC. Amino acids: CASSYSSGGPYNEQFF.

The chain has TRBV3-1 (or the pseudogene TRBV3-2) and TRBJ2-2; D uncertain. The germline V and J ends were trimmed by 1 base and 4 bases, with 16 bases remaining between them. Germline CDR1 reads LGHDT; CDR2 reads YNNKEL (reference sequence). The CDR3 is made up of 17 amino acids. The CDR3 sequence: CASSQGFVGSGTGELFF. The CDR3 DNA follows: TGTGCCAGCAGCCAAGGTTTCGTTGGATCAGGCACCGGGGAGCTGTTTTTT.

The V gene is TRBV6-2 or TRBV6-3, the J gene TRBJ2-4, with 7 bases fitting TRBD2. The CDR3 has 21 amino acids. The germline V gene has CDR1 MNHEY and CDR2 SVGEGT. V trimming: 4 bases; J trimming: 1 base; junction bases outside the gene matches: 22. This CDR3 is CASSSQMTSRTRGFAKNIQYF. The CDR3 DNA reads TGTGCCAGCAGTTCCCAAATGACTAGCAGAACCAGAGGATTCGCCAAAAACATTCAGTACTTC.

This clone was seen a handful of times. The chain is built from TRBV4-1 and TRBJ2-1; TRBD1 matches 9 bases. The CDR3 has 15 amino acids. V was pared by 4 bases and J by 9 bases, with 10 bases of the junction left unmatched. Germline V gene data show CDR1 as MGHRA and CDR2 as YSYEKL. The CDR3 nucleotides are TGCGCCAGCAGCCGCACCGGGACAGGGAGGGTTGAGCAGTTCTTC. This gives the protein CASSRTGTGRVEQFF.

Only a few counts were recorded for this clone. This chain links TRBV11-3 with TRBJ2-7, with D maybe TRBD1 (6 bases). Germline values: CDR1 SGHNT, CDR2 YENEEA. The CDR3 length is 15 residues. The V and J ends lost 5 bases and 0 bases respectively, with 14 bases between them. In nucleotides, the CDR3 is TGTGCCAGCAGCCCCCCGGGACACCTCTCCTACGAGCAGTACTTC. Protein sequence: CASSPPGHLSYEQYF.

This chain uses TRBV12-3 or TRBV12-4 with TRBJ2-7; 10 positions agree with TRBD1. V lost 5 bases, J lost 4 bases, and 2 bases stayed unmatched. CDR3 length: 13 amino acids. The CDR3 DNA sequence: TGTGCCAGCAGTCCGGGACAGGGGTACGAGCAGTACTTC. It yields the protein CASSPGQGYEQYF.

This rearrangement joins TRBV27 to TRBJ1-6; a possible D gene is TRBD1 (6 bases). The CDR3 has 15 amino acids. In germline, CDR1 is MNHEY, CDR2 SMNVEV (reference sequence). Between the trimmed V and J ends, which lost 6 bases and 11 bases, there was a span of 20 bases. CDR3 bases: TGTGCCAGCAGGGAAGGACAGTCCCTTAGGGCACCCCTCCACTTT. As protein: CASREGQSLRAPLHF.

This sequence joins TRBV6-6 and TRBJ2-1, with 9 bases that match TRBD1. CDR1 MNHNY and CDR2 SVGAGI come from the germline V gene (reference sequence). V lost 4 bases to trimming and J lost 9 bases; unmatched junction nucleotides: 4. The CDR3 extends over 13 amino acids. The CDR3: CASSSVTGGEQFF. CDR3 in DNA: TGTGCCAGCAGTTCCGTGACAGGGGGTGAGCAGTTCTTC.

V gene TRBV7-3 combines with J gene TRBJ1-3; weak D call: TRBD1 (5 bases). There are 15 residues in the CDR3. Trimming took off 0 bases at V and 4 bases at J, with 10 bases between the two ends. CDR1 is SGHTA, CDR2 FQGTGA, per germline. The chain's CDR3 is CASSLTGGAGNTIYF. DNA of the CDR3: TGTGCCAGCAGCTTAACCGGGGGAGCAGGAAACACCATATATTTT.

This chain connects TRBV30 to TRBJ1-2; TRBD1 matches 8 bases. V shed 3 bases and J 0 bases; nucleotides not matched to a gene: 6. The CDR3 has 15 amino acids. Germline-derived CDR1 and CDR2 are GTSNPN and SVGIG (reference sequence). CDR3 nucleotide sequence: TGTGCCTGGAGGGGCAGGGGGCGAGCTAACTATGGCTACACCTTC. Translated, it gives CAWRGRGRANYGYTF.

This sequence joins TRBV5-1 and TRBJ1-2, with unresolved D. CDR3 length: 14 residues. V shed 4 bases and J shed 8 bases, with 18 bases lying between them. Germline V gene lookup returns CDR1 SGHRS and CDR2 YFSETQ. The CDR3 DNA follows: TGCGCCAGCAGCGAGCCGGCCGGACTAGTGGGCTACACCTTC. Translating it yields CASSEPAGLVGYTF.

The rearrangement links TRBV5-7 to TRBJ1-2; weak D call: TRBD1 (5 bases). TRBV5-7 is an ORF, with its function uncertain. V was cut by 1 base and J by 6 bases, with 16 bases left in between. This CDR3 comprises 15 residues. CDR3 nucleotide sequence: TGTGCCAGCAGCTTGTCGAAATGGGGCGAACATGGCTACACCTTC. This codes for CASSLSKWGEHGYTF.

The CDR3 DNA is TGCGCCAGCAGCCAACGGCCCGGGAAGAACACTGAAGCTTTCTTT. Translation gives CASSQRPGKNTEAFF. This sequence joins TRBV4-3 and TRBJ1-1; D not certain. The CDR3 contains 15 residues. Germline CDR1 reads LGHNA; CDR2 reads YSLEER. V gave up 2 bases and J gave up 1 base, with 11 bases separating them.

This clone was recorded a few times. CDR3 amino acids: CASSLFGGAGQPQHF. Written as DNA, the CDR3 is TGTGCCAGCAGTTTATTTGGGGGCGCAGGCCAGCCCCAGCATTTT. This chain links TRBV28 with TRBJ1-5; tentatively, D is TRBD1 (6 bases). The CDR3 has 15 residues. Germline values: CDR1 MDHEN, CDR2 SYDVKM. The V end lost 1 base, the J end lost 7 bases, and 14 bases lay between the germline ends.

V usage is TRBV18 and J usage is TRBJ1-5, with D possibly matching TRBD1 (5 bases). Germline V lookup: CDR1 KGHSH, CDR2 LQKENI. The CDR3 consists of 14 residues. The V end was cut by 3 bases, the J end by 2 bases, with 8 bases between. CDR3 DNA sequence: TGTGCCAGCTCACCGGGGGGAGGCAATCAGCCCCAGCATTTT. As protein: CASSPGGGNQPQHF.

J is TRBJ1-4 and V is TRBV5-1; tentatively, D is TRBD1 (5 bases). CDR1 and CDR2 from the germline V gene are SGHRS and YFSETQ. The CDR3 covers 14 residues. Trimming stripped 0 bases from V and 7 bases from J, with 10 bases between. The CDR3 region is CASSLVQGFEKLFF. CDR3 nucleotides: TGCGCCAGCAGCTTGGTTCAGGGATTTGAAAAACTGTTTTTT.

The J gene is TRBJ2-1, the V gene TRBV6-4; D may be TRBD2 (5 bases). Germline CDR1 reads MRHNA; CDR2 reads SNTAGT. This CDR3 is 13 amino acids long. The germline V and J ends were trimmed by 3 bases and 4 bases, with 7 bases remaining between them. The CDR3 is CASSETGYNEQFF. CDR3 DNA: TGTGCCAGCAGTGAAACGGGATACAATGAGCAGTTCTTC.

This clone was seen a few times. The chain couples TRBV29-1 to TRBJ1-1, with unresolved D. V was shortened by 4 bases and J by 5 bases, with 8 bases between the two germline ends. Germline lookup yields CDR1 SQVTM and CDR2 ANQGSEA. The CDR3 length is 11 residues. In DNA, the CDR3 is TGCAGCGTTGCTCGAGGTACTGAAGCTTTCTTT. Translation gives CSVARGTEAFF.

The gene calls are TRBV10-3 and TRBJ2-1, with D maybe TRBD1 (8 bases). CDR1 is ENHRY, CDR2 SYGVKD, per germline. V gave up 2 bases and J gave up 7 bases, with 18 bases separating them. This CDR3 is built from 16 residues. The CDR3 protein is CAISETAGTGGNEQFF. The CDR3 bases are TGTGCCATCAGTGAGACAGCGGGGACAGGTGGGAATGAGCAGTTCTTC.